The rows below give T cell receptor beta chains drawn from one sample of a study of CD8+CD57+ T cells in acquired aplastic anemia. TCRdb independently ran MiXCR on the reads; one entry per CDR3 protein. In the table there are around 200,000 distinct CDR3 sequences, 48% of which are singletons. Material: sorted CD4+, CD8+, or CD8+CD57+ T cells (not recorded which) from PBMCs. These receptors came from a human donor with aplastic anemia. Both conserved end residues are part of each CDR3. A D gene is named only where the DNA matches it firmly. A row's size may be missing; if present it is once, few, many or a size class.

d_call j_call clone_size v_call cdr3_nt cdr3_aa
TRBD1 TRBJ1-2 - TRBV28 TGTGCCAGCAGTTTCGACAGGGTGGGCCGGGGCTACACCTTC CASSFDRVGRGYTF
- TRBJ2-7 many TRBV5-1 TGCGCCAGCAGCCTCGACGGGAGAGCGGGCCATAGCTCCTACGAGCAGTACTTC CASSLDGRAGHSSYEQYF
TRBD1 TRBJ2-7 many TRBV2 TGTGCCAGCAGCCCGGACAGGGGAGGAACCTACGAGCAGTACTTC CASSPDRGGTYEQYF
TRBD2 TRBJ2-1 many TRBV13 TGTGCCAGCAGCCCCCCGGGACTAGCGGGGGACGAGCAGTTCTTC CASSPPGLAGDEQFF
- TRBJ1-2 - TRBV18 TGTGCCAGCTCACTGGACAGAAGCTATGGCTACACCTTC CASSLDRSYGYTF
TRBD2 TRBJ2-1 few TRBV29-1 TGCAGCGTGGAAAAACTAGCGTACACAGCCTACAATGAGCAGTTCTTC CSVEKLAYTAYNEQFF
- TRBJ2-7 - TRBV6-1 TGCGCCAGCAGTGCCAGGGGTTACTACGAGCAGTACTTC CASSARGYYEQYF
- TRBJ2-2 - TRBV9 TGTGCCAGCAGCACCCAAACTCAGACCGGGGAGCTGTTTTTT CASSTQTQTGELFF
- TRBJ1-5 many TRBV19 TGTGCCAGTAGCAGATTGGGGCAGCCAAATCAGCCCCAGCATTTT CASSRLGQPNQPQHF
- TRBJ2-1 - TRBV20-1 TGCAGTGCTAGGTCTCAGGCCTCGGCCTACAATGAGCAGTTCTTC CSARSQASAYNEQFF
TRBD2 TRBJ2-7 - TRBV2 TGTGCCAGCACCAAGACTAGCGGGAGGGGTAGCGAGCAGTACTTC CASTKTSGRGSEQYF
TRBD1 TRBJ1-2 - TRBV9 TGTGCCAGCACCCTAGGACAGGGGGATGGCTACACCTTC CASTLGQGDGYTF
- TRBJ1-1 - TRBV19 TGTGCCAGTAGTATCCCGGCGGGGATAGGCACTGAAGCTTTCTTT CASSIPAGIGTEAFF
TRBD2 TRBJ2-1 - TRBV5-1 TGCGCCAGCAGCCCGAAAACTAGCGGGCGGTCTTACAATGAGCAGTTCTTC CASSPKTSGRSYNEQFF
TRBD2 TRBJ2-2 - TRBV29-1 TGCAGCGGATTGGGACTAGCGGGACGAAGCACCGGGGAGCTGTTTTTT CSGLGLAGRSTGELFF
- TRBJ2-2 few TRBV7-9 TGTGCCAGCTGGGACGCCGGGGAGCTGTTTTTT CASWDAGELFF